These T cell receptor beta chains were read from a single sample in a study of molecular identifiers for immune sequencing clone quantification. TCRdb fed the PCR reads into MiXCR, producing one record per CDR3 protein. The sample lists about 640,000 distinct CDR3 sequences; about 20% were seen once. Source material: naive CD8+ T cells from blood, with Jurkat cell RNA spiked in. Receptor source: a human donor in good health. Some libraries in this study had Jurkat cell RNA spiked in. Both conserved end residues are part of each CDR3. D genes are given only for firm matches. Clone size is stated in some rows and not others, as once, few, many or a class when expanded.

V gene	J gene	D gene	clone size	CDR3 DNA	CDR3 protein
TRBV20-1	TRBJ1-1	NA	NA	TGCAGTGCCGACCCTGAACAGGGTGGTACTGAAGCTTTCTTT	CSADPEQGGTEAFF
TRBV9	TRBJ1-1	TRBD1	many	TGTGCCAGCAGCGATACAGGGGGGCCCACTGAAGCTTTCTTT	CASSDTGGPTEAFF
TRBV12-5	TRBJ2-2	TRBD1	NA	TGTGCTAGTGGTACAGGGGGTTTCACCGGGGAGCTGTTTTTT	CASGTGGFTGELFF
TRBV6-2/TRBV6-3	TRBJ2-7	NA	many	TGTGCCGGAAGAGGGACGGTCTCCTACGAGCAGTACTTC	CAGRGTVSYEQYF
TRBV4-3	TRBJ2-7	TRBD1	many	TGCGCCAGCAGCCAAGGGCGGGGACAGGGCCACGAGCAGTACTTC	CASSQGRGQGHEQYF
TRBV30	TRBJ2-3	NA	few	TGTGCCTGGAGTGTACGGAATAGAAGGATCACAGATACGCAGTATTTT	CAWSVRNRRITDTQYF
TRBV7-9	TRBJ1-1	TRBD1	many	TGTGCCAGCAGTCCCGTAGAGGGGGCCCGGGGTTCCGACACTGAAGCTTTCTTT	CASSPVEGARGSDTEAFF
TRBV4-3	TRBJ2-3	TRBD2	NA	TGCGCCAGCAGCCGAGACGCCCCTCGTAGCGGGAGTTTAACAGATACGCAGTATTTT	CASSRDAPRSGSLTDTQYF
TRBV4-3	TRBJ2-4	TRBD1	few	TGCGCCAGCAGCCAACGGACAGGGGGCCCGGTAGCCAAAAACGTTCAGTACTTC	CASSQRTGGPVAKNVQYF
TRBV12-3/TRBV12-4	TRBJ2-3	TRBD2	many	TGTGCCAGCAGAAGGACTAGCGGGGCCACGTATACGCAGTATTTT	CASRRTSGATYTQYF
TRBV27	TRBJ1-5	NA	few	TGTGCCAGCAGTTTATTTCCGGTGAATCAGCCCCAGCATTTT	CASSLFPVNQPQHF
TRBV6-2/TRBV6-3	TRBJ2-7	TRBD1	few	TGTGCCAGCAGTTACTCTCCCAGGACAGGGGAGTTGTACGAGCAGTACTTC	CASSYSPRTGELYEQYF
TRBV6-5	TRBJ2-7	NA	NA	TGTGCCAGCAGTTACGGGGAAGGCTACGGGCAGTACTTC	CASSYGEGYGQYF
TRBV7-9	TRBJ1-1	TRBD1	few	TGTGCCAGCACCCCCTCGAAAGGGGGCGGAGGAAGTGAAGCTTTCTTT	CASTPSKGGGGSEAFF